The clone carrying this T cell receptor (beta chain) was detected ten times or more. The target antigen is unknown. A quantitative 5'-RACE method, one with molecular barcodes, was used to make TCR beta libraries. TCRdb re-called the 5' RACE reads with MiXCR, one entry per CDR3 protein. The table has fewer than 550,000 distinct CDR3 sequences, less than 6% seen once. These data come from a study of CD8 T cells in ankylosing spondylitis. Findings of the study overall: A motif in TCR beta, a set of roughly 8 highly homologous variants, appeared characteristic of ankylosing spondylitis blood. In the blood and synovial fluid of reactive arthritis, some motif variants had been previously reported. Peripheral blood held disease-linked clones only at relatively low frequency, and these were CD8+. According to the report, clones linked to the disease were significantly enriched in matched synovial fluid samples taken from ankylosing spondylitis patients.

V lost 3 bases, J lost 0 bases, and 8 bases stayed unmatched. Germline CDR1 reads SGHTA; CDR2 reads FQGNSA. The CDR3 length is 17 residues. The chain is built from TRBV7-2 and TRBJ2-1; 7 nucleotides line up with TRBD1. Input material: blood, either unsorted or a sorted T cell fraction (not recorded which). The origin of this receptor is a male donor with ankylosing spondylitis. The CDR3 nucleotides read TGTGCCAGCAGCTTCAGGGGGAGACAGGGCTCCTACAATGAGCAGTTCTTC. Its translation is CASSFRGRQGSYNEQFF.